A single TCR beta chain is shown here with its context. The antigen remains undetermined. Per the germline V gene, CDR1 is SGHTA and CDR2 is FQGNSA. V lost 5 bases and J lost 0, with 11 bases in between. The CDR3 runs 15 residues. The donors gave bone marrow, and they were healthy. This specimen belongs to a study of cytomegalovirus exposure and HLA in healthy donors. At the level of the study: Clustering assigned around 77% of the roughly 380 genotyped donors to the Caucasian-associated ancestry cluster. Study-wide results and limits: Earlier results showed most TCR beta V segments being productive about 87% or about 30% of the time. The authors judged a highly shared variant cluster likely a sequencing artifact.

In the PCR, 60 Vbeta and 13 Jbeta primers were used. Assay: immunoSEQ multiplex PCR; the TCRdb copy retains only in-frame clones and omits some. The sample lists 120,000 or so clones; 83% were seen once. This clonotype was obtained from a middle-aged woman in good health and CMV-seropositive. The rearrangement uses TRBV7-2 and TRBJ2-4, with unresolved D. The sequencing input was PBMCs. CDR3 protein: CASSLDGLAKNIQYF. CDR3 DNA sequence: TGTGCCAGCAGCCTTGATGGGCTAGCCAAAAACATTCAGTACTTC. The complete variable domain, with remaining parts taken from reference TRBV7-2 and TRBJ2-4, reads GAGVSQSPSNKVTEKGKDVELRCDPISGHTALYWYRQSLGQGLEFLIYFQGNSAPDKSGLPSDRFSAERTGGSVSTLTIQRTQQEDSAVYLCASSLDGLAKNIQYFGAGTRLSVL.